This T cell receptor (beta chain) stems from a study of T cells after yellow fever vaccination (dated by TCRdb to the late 2010s). For the wider study: Libraries from fractions with low cell numbers were prepared with the SMART-Seq v4 Ultra Low Input RNA kit. To follow T-cell clones before and after both primary and booster YFV17D yellow fever vaccination, bulk TCR alpha and beta repertoires underwent longitudinal sequencing. The cohort comprised two healthy male donors, one aged 18 to 30 and one aged 30 to 40 years. Blood was collected at multiple timepoints before and after primary and secondary immunization, and bulk PBMC replicates and cell subsets were isolated.

General conclusions and limits of the study: Most clones expanded after primary vaccination were re-detected after the booster (96% of CD4 and 88% of CD8), suggesting broad memory maintenance. Computational filtering was needed because FACS-sorted repertoires could contain abundant contaminating clonotypes from the bulk population. Because the study included only a couple of donors, the extent to which the findings can be generalized is limited. The secondary T-cell response was found to be weaker but faster than the primary response, with a peak reached on day 5 rather than on day 15. A small share of clonotypes occurred in both CD4 and CD8 compartments, likely arising from convergent recombination.

The germline V gene (reference sequence) sets CDR1 to SEHNR and CDR2 to FQNEAQ. Between the V and J ends, shortened by 3 bases and 5 bases respectively, the junction contains 11 bases. Inclusive of the bounding cysteine and phenylalanine, the CDR3 is 13 residues long. Just CDR3 DNA is preserved here, 39 bases in frame from base 1. TCR cDNA was made using 5'RACE template switching, a step that added a universal primer site and unique molecular identifiers. cDNA synthesis was primed from both the TCR alpha and TCR beta constant segments. Two PCR steps were used to amplify libraries, with sample barcodes and sequencing adapters being added in the second step. Libraries were sequenced on Illumina HiSeq 2500 (2x100 bp) or NovaSeq (2x150 bp). Processing in the source paper ran as follows. Demultiplexing of reads and collapsing into UMI consensus sequences were performed with MIGEC, and V(D)J alignment was carried out with MiXCR. Clonotypes responding to the vaccine were identified with edgeR on replicate PBMC samples, with the criteria of FDR below 0.01 and a log2 fold change above 5 up to day 15. Each bulk clonotype received a CD4 or CD8 identity based on whether the sequenced CD4 or CD8 repertoire contained that clonotype at higher abundance. TCRdb ran its own pipeline on the public reads, namely fastp trimming at Q25 and MiXCR clone calling, and kept in-frame beta chains. Every entry covers one CDR3 protein and lists the most common genes and DNA from its rows. TCRdb, not the original authors, processed these V and J calls. Recorded for this sample are approximately 300,000 distinct CDR3 sequences; around 7% of them occurred a single time. The top ten constitute roughly a sixth of the sample.

Reading the label with the study, this specimen's treatment or condition is: live attenuated yellow fever vaccine strain. At every blood-draw timepoint, two biological replicates of bulk PBMCs were collected. PBMCs were isolated from peripheral blood using a standard Ficoll-Paque protocol. TriZol was used to extract RNA from bulk PBMCs, CD4 and CD8 fractions, and dextramer-positive and dextramer-negative fractions. This clonotype was seen a few times. What this receptor recognizes is not known. One base away there is no much larger clone; base qualities are not given. Recombination connected TRBV7-9 to TRBJ2-7, with no confidently assigned D gene. This TCR was sampled from a man between 18 and 35 years old who received the YFV17D yellow fever vaccine. Sequencing was performed on PBMCs, taken about 41 days after the first yellow fever vaccination. The CDR3 has the sequence CASSFLGADEQYF. The sequenced DNA: TGTGCCAGCAGCTTCTTAGGAGCCGACGAGCAGTACTTC. This CDR3, with the reference TRBV7-9 and TRBJ2-7 proteins standing in past its ends, gives the full variable domain DTGVSQNPRHKITKRGQNVTFRCDPISEHNRLYWYRQTLGQGPEFLTYFQNEAQLEKSRLLSDRFSAERPKGSFSTLEIQRTEQGDSAMYLCASSFLGADEQYFGPGTRLTVT.